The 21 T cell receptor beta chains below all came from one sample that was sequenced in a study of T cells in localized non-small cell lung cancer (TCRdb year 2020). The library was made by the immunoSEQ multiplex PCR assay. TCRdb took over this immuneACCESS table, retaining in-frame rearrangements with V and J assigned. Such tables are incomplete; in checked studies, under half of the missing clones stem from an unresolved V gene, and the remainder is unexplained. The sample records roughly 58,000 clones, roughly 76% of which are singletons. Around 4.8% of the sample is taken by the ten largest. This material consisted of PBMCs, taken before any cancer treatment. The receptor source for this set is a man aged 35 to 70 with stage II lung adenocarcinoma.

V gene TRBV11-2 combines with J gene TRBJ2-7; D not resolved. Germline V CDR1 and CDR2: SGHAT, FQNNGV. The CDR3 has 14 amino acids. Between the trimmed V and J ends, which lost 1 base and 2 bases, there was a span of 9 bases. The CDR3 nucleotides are TGTGCCAGCAGCTTAGTTGGCGGACCCTACGAGCAGTACTTC. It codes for CASSLVGGPYEQYF.

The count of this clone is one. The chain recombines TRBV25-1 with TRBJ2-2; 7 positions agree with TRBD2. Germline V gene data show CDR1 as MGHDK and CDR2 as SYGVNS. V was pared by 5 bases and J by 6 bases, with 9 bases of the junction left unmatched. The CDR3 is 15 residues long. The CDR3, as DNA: TGTGCCAGCAGTCCCCTGACTAGCTACCCCGGGGAGCTGTTTTTT. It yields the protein CASSPLTSYPGELFF.

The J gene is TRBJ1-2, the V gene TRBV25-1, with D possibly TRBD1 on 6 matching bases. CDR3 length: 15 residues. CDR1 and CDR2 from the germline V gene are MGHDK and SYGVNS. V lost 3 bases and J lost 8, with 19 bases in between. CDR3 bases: TGTGCCAGCAGTGATCCTCGGGGGGCGAAGGGCGGCTACACCTTC. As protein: CASSDPRGAKGGYTF.

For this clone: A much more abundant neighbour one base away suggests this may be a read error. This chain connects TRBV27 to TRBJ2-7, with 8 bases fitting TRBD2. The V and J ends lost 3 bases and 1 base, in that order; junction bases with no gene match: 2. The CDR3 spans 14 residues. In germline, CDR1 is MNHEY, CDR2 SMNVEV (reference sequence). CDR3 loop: CASSFERESYEQYF. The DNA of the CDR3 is TGTGCCAGCAGTTTCGAGCGGGAGTCCTACGAGCAGTACTTC.

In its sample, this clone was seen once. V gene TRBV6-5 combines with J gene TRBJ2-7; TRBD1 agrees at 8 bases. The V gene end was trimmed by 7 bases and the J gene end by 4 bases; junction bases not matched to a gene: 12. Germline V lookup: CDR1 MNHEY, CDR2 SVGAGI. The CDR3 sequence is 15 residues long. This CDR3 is CASTRVGTGGYEQYF. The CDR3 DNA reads TGTGCCAGCACCAGGGTCGGTACAGGGGGTTACGAGCAGTACTTC.

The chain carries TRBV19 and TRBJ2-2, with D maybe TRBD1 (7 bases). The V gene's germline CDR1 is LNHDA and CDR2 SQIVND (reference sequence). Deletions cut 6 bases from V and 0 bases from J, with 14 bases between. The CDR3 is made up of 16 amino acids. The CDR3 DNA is TGTGCCAGTAGCCCCGACAGGGACTCGAACACCGGGGAGCTGTTTTTT. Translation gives CASSPDRDSNTGELFF.

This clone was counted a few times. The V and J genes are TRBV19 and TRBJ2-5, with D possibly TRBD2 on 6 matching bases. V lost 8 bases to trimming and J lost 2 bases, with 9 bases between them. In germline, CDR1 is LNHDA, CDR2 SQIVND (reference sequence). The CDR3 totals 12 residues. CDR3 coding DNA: TGTGCCAGTGGGGACTTTCAAGAGACCCAGTACTTC. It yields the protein CASGDFQETQYF.

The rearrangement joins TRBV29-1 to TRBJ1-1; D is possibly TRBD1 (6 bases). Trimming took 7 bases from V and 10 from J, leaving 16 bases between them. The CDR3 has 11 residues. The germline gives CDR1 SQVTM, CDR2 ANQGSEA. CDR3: CSGRQGRTAFF. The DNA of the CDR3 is TGCAGCGGGCGGCAGGGGCGGACAGCTTTCTTT.

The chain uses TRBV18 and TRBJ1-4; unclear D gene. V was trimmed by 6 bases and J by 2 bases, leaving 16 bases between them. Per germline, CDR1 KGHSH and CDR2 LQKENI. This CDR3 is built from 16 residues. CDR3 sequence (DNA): TGTGCCAGCTCGGTCGACCGGTTGGGGACTAATGAAAAACTGTTTTTT. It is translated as CASSVDRLGTNEKLFF.

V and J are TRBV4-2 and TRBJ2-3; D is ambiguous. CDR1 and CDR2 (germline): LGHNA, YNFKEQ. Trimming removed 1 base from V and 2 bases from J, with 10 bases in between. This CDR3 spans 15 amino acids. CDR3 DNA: TGTGCCAGCAGCCAAGTAGTCCGGTACACAGATACGCAGTATTTT. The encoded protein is CASSQVVRYTDTQYF.

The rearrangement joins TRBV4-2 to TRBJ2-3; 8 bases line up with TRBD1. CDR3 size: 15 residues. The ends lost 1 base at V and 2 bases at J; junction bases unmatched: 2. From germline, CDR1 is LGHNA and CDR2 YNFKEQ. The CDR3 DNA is TGTGCCAGCAGCCAAGCGGACAGGGTCACAGATACGCAGTATTTT. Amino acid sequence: CASSQADRVTDTQYF.

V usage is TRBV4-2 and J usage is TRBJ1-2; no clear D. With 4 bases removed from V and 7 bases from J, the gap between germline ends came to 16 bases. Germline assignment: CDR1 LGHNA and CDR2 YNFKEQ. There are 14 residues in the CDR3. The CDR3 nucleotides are TGTGCCAGCAGCCCAGGCTCGAGGGAGCGTGGCTACACCTTC. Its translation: CASSPGSRERGYTF.

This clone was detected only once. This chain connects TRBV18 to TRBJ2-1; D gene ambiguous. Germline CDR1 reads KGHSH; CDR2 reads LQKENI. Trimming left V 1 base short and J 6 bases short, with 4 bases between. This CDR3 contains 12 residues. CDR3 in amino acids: CASSPRSNEQFF. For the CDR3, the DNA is TGTGCCAGCTCACCACGGAGCAATGAGCAGTTCTTC. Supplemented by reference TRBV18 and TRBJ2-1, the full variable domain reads NAGVMQNPRHLVRRRGQEARLRCSPMKGHSHVYWYRQLPEEGLKFMVYLQKENIIDESGMPKERFSAEFPKEGPSILRIQQVVRGDSAAYFCASSPRSNEQFFGPGTRLTVL.

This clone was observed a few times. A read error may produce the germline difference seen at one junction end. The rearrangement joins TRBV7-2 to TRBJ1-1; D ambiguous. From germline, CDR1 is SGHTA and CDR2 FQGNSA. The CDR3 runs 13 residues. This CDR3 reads CASSPSFGRAGVF. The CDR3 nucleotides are TGTGCCAGCAGCCCCTCATTTGGTCGCGCAGGAGTATTT.

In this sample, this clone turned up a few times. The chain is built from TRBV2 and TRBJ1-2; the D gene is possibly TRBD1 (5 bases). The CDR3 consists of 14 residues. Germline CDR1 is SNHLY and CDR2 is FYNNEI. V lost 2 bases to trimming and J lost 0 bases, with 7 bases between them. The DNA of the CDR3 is TGTGCCAGCAGTGAACAGGGAGCTAACTATGGCTACACCTTC. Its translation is CASSEQGANYGYTF.

The DNA of the CDR3 is TGTGCCAGCAGTTTGGACAGCCGGGGAAGCTACAATGAGCAGTTCTTC. This sequence encodes CASSLDSRGSYNEQFF. The chain joins TRBV7-3 to TRBJ2-1, with D maybe TRBD1 (6 bases). This CDR3 spans 16 amino acids. Trimming removed 6 bases at V and 3 bases at J, with 18 bases between. Germline CDR1 and CDR2: SGHTA and FQGTGA.

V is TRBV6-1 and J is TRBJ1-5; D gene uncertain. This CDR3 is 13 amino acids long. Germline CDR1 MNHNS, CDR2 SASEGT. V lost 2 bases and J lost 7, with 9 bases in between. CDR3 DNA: TGTGCCAGCAGTGAAAACCCCATCCAGCCCCAGCATTTT. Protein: CASSENPIQPQHF.

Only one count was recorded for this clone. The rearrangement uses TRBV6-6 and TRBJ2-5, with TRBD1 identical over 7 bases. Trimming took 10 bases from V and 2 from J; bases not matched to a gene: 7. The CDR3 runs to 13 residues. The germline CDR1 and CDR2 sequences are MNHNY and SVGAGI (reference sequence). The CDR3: CAIGTALQETQYF. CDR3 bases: TGTGCCATCGGGACAGCTTTACAAGAGACCCAGTACTTC.

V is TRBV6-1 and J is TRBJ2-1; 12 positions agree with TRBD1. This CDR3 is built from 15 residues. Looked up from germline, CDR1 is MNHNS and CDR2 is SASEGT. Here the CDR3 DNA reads TGTGCTTTACGGGACAGGGGGCTAAGTGGGTATGAGCAGTTCTTC. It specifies CALRDRGLSGYEQFF.

DNA of the CDR3: TGTGCCAGTAGCCGAACGGACGGCGTCAATGAAAAACTGTTTTTT. This sequence encodes CASSRTDGVNEKLFF. The V gene is TRBV19, the J gene TRBJ1-4; no clear D gene. There are 15 residues in the CDR3. CDR1 is LNHDA, CDR2 SQIVND, per germline (reference sequence). The V end lost 6 bases, the J end lost 5 bases, and 16 bases lay between the germline ends.

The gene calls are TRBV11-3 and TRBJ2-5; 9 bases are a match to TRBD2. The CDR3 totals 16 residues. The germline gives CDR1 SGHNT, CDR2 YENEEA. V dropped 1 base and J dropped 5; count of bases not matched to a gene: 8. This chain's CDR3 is CASSLASSGIGETQYF. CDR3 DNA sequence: TGTGCCAGCAGCTTAGCTTCTAGCGGGATAGGTGAGACCCAGTACTTC.